This TCR beta chain was identified during a study of T cells after yellow fever vaccination. In this sample, this clonotype turned up many times. TCRdb used MiXCR to reprocess the 5' RACE reads, holding one entry per CDR3 protein. The sample has fewer than 350,000 distinct CDR3 sequences, around 4.4% seen once. The receptor was derived from a man aged 18 to 30 who received the YFV17D yellow fever vaccine. Sequences were derived from PBMCs, sampled 15 days after the yellow fever booster vaccination.

CDR3 DNA: TGTGCCAGCAGTAACAGGGCGGAGACCCAGTACTTC. Its translation is CASSNRAETQYF. The chain employs TRBV6-5 and TRBJ2-5; D may be TRBD1 (6 bases). CDR3 length: 12 residues. Germline assignment: CDR1 MNHEY and CDR2 SVGAGI. Trimming pared 5 bases from V and 5 bases from J, leaving 9 bases between.